These 21 T cell receptor beta chains originate from one sample sequenced in a study of cytomegalovirus exposure and HLA in healthy donors. Vbeta (60) and Jbeta (13) primers were used in the PCR. Assay: immunoSEQ multiplex PCR; the TCRdb copy retains only in-frame clones and omits some. The repertoire has some 110,000 clones, over 65% of them found once; the top ten carry around 8.8%. The specimen sequenced was PBMCs. These receptors all come from a woman between 35 and 50 years old in good health and CMV-seropositive.

The V call is TRBV7-9, the J call TRBJ2-3; maybe TRBD1 (5 bases). Germline V gene sequence: CDR1 SEHNR, CDR2 FQNEAQ (reference sequence). This CDR3 is 15 amino acids long. Between the trimmed V and J ends, which lost 2 bases and 8 bases, there was a span of 17 bases. The CDR3 DNA is TGTGCCAGCAGCTTAAGGGGTCCCCGCACGGGTACGCAGTATTTT. Its translation is CASSLRGPRTGTQYF.

This chain joins TRBV18 and TRBJ2-1; 8 bases align to TRBD2. The junction had 4 bases not matched to a gene; V was cut back by 3 bases and J by 0 bases. The CDR3 sequence is 16 residues long. Per germline, CDR1 KGHSH and CDR2 LQKENI. The CDR3 nucleotides read TGTGCCAGCTCACCCCGGGAGGGAAGCTCCTACAATGAGCAGTTCTTC. It is translated as CASSPREGSSYNEQFF.

This clone was picked up a small number of times. The rearrangement uses TRBV10-3 and TRBJ1-5, with TRBD1 matching over 8 bases. The J segment lost 7 bases and the V segment lost 3 bases, leaving 8 bases of the junction unmatched. In germline, CDR1 is ENHRY, CDR2 SYGVKD. The CDR3 has 15 residues. The CDR3 reads CAISDQTGVNQPQHF. The CDR3 DNA reads as TGTGCCATCAGTGACCAGACAGGGGTCAACCAGCCCCAGCATTTT.

This clone occurred once. The rearrangement links TRBV18 to TRBJ2-7, with unresolved D. CDR1 is KGHSH and CDR2 is LQKENI in the germline V gene. The CDR3 is 15 amino acids. Trimming removed 0 bases at V and 12 bases at J, with 21 bases between. This chain's CDR3 is CASSPPSLWQTERYF. CDR3 nucleotides: TGTGCCAGCTCACCACCCTCACTATGGCAAACCGAACGGTACTTC.

V gene TRBV9 combines with J gene TRBJ2-3; 8 bases line up with TRBD1. Germline CDR1 reads SGDLS; CDR2 reads YYNGEE. This CDR3 comprises 14 residues. Trimming took 4 bases from V and 3 from J; bases not matched to a gene: 4. CDR3 DNA: TGTGCCAGCAGCTTTGGGACAGGTACAGATACGCAGTATTTT. This encodes CASSFGTGTDTQYF.

The genes are TRBV5-1 and TRBJ2-2, with TRBD2 identical over 12 bases. Germline-derived CDR1 and CDR2 are SGHRS and YFSETQ. Trimming took 4 bases from V and 6 from J; bases not matched to a gene: 7. The CDR3 sequence is 16 residues long. CDR3 protein: CASSGPLAGGPGELFF. The CDR3 coding sequence is TGCGCCAGCAGCGGGCCGCTAGCGGGAGGGCCCGGGGAGCTGTTTTTT.

V and J are TRBV5-4 and TRBJ1-6; no clear D. The CDR3 covers 12 residues. Germline-derived CDR1 and CDR2 are SGHNT and YYREEE (reference sequence). V lost 4 bases and J lost 8, with 7 bases in between. As DNA, the CDR3 is TGTGCCAGCAGCCCGGAGCATTCACCCCTCCACTTT. Protein sequence: CASSPEHSPLHF.

The V call is TRBV11-3, the J call TRBJ1-2, with 9 bases matching TRBD1. This CDR3 spans 14 amino acids. Trimming at V came to 6 bases and at J to 7 bases, leaving 9 bases not matched to a gene. The V gene's germline CDR1 is SGHNT and CDR2 YENEEA. In DNA, the CDR3 is TGTGCCAGCAGAGCCGGGACAGGGACGGCTGGCTACACCTTC. Its translation is CASRAGTGTAGYTF.

This clone has just a few counts. This chain connects TRBV28 to TRBJ1-4, with 7 positions matching TRBD1. The length of the CDR3 is 14 residues. The V segment lost 3 bases and the J segment 11 bases; nucleotides outside the gene matches: 9. The germline V gene has CDR1 MDHEN and CDR2 SYDVKM. For the CDR3, the DNA is TGTGCCAGCAGTTTCGGGACAGTCGATGGGAAACTGTTTTTT. It codes for CASSFGTVDGKLFF. Variable domain in full (rest from reference TRBV28 and TRBJ1-4): DVKVTQSSRYLVKRTGEKVFLECVQDMDHENMFWYRQDPGLGLRLIYFSYDVKMKEKGDIPEGYSVSREKKERFSLILESASTNQTSMYLCASSFGTVDGKLFFGSGTQLSVL.

The table lists this clone with a few counts. CDR3 sequence reads: CAWTGGRVGYTF. The CDR3 region has the DNA TGTGCCTGGACGGGGGGGCGCGTTGGCTACACCTTC. V usage is TRBV30 and J usage is TRBJ1-2, with D tentatively TRBD1 (6 bases). The CDR3 extends over 12 amino acids. The ends were cut back, 4 bases at V and 7 bases at J, with 13 bases in the middle. CDR1 is GTSNPN, CDR2 SVGIG, per germline (reference sequence).

The chain joins TRBV19 to TRBJ1-4, with 9 bases identical to TRBD1. Germline loops: CDR1 LNHDA, CDR2 SQIVND (reference sequence). Trimming cost V 3 bases and J 6 bases; bases outside gene matches: 11. The CDR3 spans 17 residues. The CDR3 DNA reads TGTGCCAGTAGTATCGTACCCCCGGGACAGGGTGATGAAAAACTGTTTTTT. Encoded protein: CASSIVPPGQGDEKLFF.

The chain has TRBV21-1 and TRBJ1-2. TRBV21-1 is an annotated pseudogene. There are 12 residues in the CDR3. The CDR3 here is CASGRPQEGYTF. CDR3 bases: TGTGCCAGCGGGAGGCCTCAAGAGGGCTACACCTTC.

The V gene is TRBV6-6, the J gene TRBJ2-2; 7 positions agree with TRBD2. CDR1 and CDR2 (germline): MNHNY, SVGAGI (reference sequence). The J segment lost 7 bases and the V segment lost 3 bases, leaving 5 bases of the junction unmatched. The CDR3 loop spans 14 amino acids. The chain's CDR3 is CASSYGGGVGELFF. The CDR3, as DNA: TGTGCCAGCAGTTATGGGGGAGGGGTCGGGGAGCTGTTTTTT.

J is TRBJ1-4 and V is TRBV5-8, with D hard to call. Germline loops: CDR1 SGHTS, CDR2 YDEGEE. This CDR3 contains 13 residues. The V end lost 2 bases, the J end lost 8 bases, and 10 bases lay between the germline ends. The CDR3 DNA is TGTGCCAGCAGCTTAAGATTCGGGGAAAAACTGTTTTTT. This translates into CASSLRFGEKLFF.

This rearrangement joins TRBV30 to TRBJ1-3; D is unclear. Deletions cut 1 base from V and 0 bases from J, with 10 bases between. The CDR3 spans 15 residues. Germline V gives CDR1 GTSNPN, CDR2 SVGIG (reference sequence). Written as DNA, the CDR3 is TGTGCCTGGAGTGGCGGCTTCACCTCTGGAAACACCATATATTTT. Encoded protein: CAWSGGFTSGNTIYF.

The gene calls are TRBV5-1 and TRBJ1-1; 8 bases fit TRBD1. This CDR3 is 16 amino acids long. V was pared by 1 base and J by 4 bases, with 9 bases of the junction left unmatched. The germline gives CDR1 SGHRS, CDR2 YFSETQ. The chain's CDR3 is CASSLWGQAGGTEAFF. DNA of the CDR3: TGCGCCAGCAGCTTGTGGGGACAGGCTGGTGGCACTGAAGCTTTCTTT.

The V call is TRBV9, the J call TRBJ2-2; 10 bases agree with TRBD1. The CDR3 is 15 amino acids. J gave up 4 bases and V 3 bases, and 3 bases lay outside the gene matches. CDR1 SGDLS and CDR2 YYNGEE come from the germline V gene. Here the CDR3 reads CASSARDRGTGELFF. DNA for the CDR3: TGTGCCAGCAGCGCCCGGGACAGGGGCACCGGGGAGCTGTTTTTT. Full variable domain (outside the CDR3, taken from reference TRBV9 and TRBJ2-2): DSGVTQTPKHLITATGQRVTLRCSPRSGDLSVYWYQQSLDQGLQFLIQYYNGEERAKGNILERFSAQQFPDLHSELNLSSLELGDSALYFCASSARDRGTGELFFGEGSRLTVL.

The chain uses TRBV28 and TRBJ1-1; D possibly corresponds to TRBD1 (6 bases). From germline, CDR1 is MDHEN and CDR2 SYDVKM. The CDR3 runs 14 residues. V lost 5 bases, J lost 3 bases, and 13 bases lay in between. The CDR3 nucleotides read TGTGCCAGCAGTACAGGGAGCGCGGACACTGAAGCTTTCTTT. It translates to CASSTGSADTEAFF. Full variable domain (remainder filled in from reference TRBV28 and TRBJ1-1): DVKVTQSSRYLVKRTGEKVFLECVQDMDHENMFWYRQDPGLGLRLIYFSYDVKMKEKGDIPEGYSVSREKKERFSLILESASTNQTSMYLCASSTGSADTEAFFGQGTRLTVV.

The J gene is TRBJ2-4, the V gene TRBV9; D unclear. Trimming removed 0 bases from V and 5 bases from J, with 15 bases in between. The CDR3 runs to 16 residues. Germline values: CDR1 SGDLS, CDR2 YYNGEE. The DNA for the CDR3 is TGTGCCAGCAGCGTAGACCCCGATGCGCCCCAAAACATTCAGTACTTC. Translated, it gives CASSVDPDAPQNIQYF.

The gene calls are TRBV6-5 and TRBJ2-7, with 7 bases fitting TRBD2. Looked up from germline, CDR1 is MNHEY and CDR2 is SVGAGI. V lost 0 bases to trimming and J lost 6 bases; unmatched junction nucleotides: 2. This CDR3 has 13 residues. The CDR3 protein is CASSYSGGVEQYF. For the CDR3, the DNA is TGTGCCAGCAGTTACTCGGGGGGGGTCGAGCAGTACTTC.

The chain joins TRBV5-4 to TRBJ2-1; the match to TRBD2 covers 16 bases. The CDR3 runs to 19 residues. With V trimmed by 7 bases and J by 5 bases, 15 bases remained unmatched. Germline loops: CDR1 SGHNT, CDR2 YYREEE (reference sequence). The CDR3 reads CASAPGGLAGGPRHNEQFF. The CDR3 nucleotides are TGTGCCAGCGCTCCCGGGGGACTAGCGGGAGGGCCGCGGCACAATGAGCAGTTCTTC.